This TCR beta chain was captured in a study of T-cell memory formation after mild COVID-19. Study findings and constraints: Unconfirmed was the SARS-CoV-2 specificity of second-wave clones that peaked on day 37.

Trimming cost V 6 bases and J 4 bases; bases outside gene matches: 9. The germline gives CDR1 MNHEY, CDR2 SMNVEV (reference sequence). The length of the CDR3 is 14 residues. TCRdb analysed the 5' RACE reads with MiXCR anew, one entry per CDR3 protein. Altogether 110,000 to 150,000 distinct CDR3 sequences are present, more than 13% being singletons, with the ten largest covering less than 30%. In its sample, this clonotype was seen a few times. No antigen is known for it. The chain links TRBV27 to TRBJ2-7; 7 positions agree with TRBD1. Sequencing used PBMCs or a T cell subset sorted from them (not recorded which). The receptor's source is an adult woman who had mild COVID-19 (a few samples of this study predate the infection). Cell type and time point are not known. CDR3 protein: CASSRRGQIYEQYF. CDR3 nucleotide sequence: TGTGCCAGCAGCCGACGGGGACAGATATACGAGCAGTACTTC.